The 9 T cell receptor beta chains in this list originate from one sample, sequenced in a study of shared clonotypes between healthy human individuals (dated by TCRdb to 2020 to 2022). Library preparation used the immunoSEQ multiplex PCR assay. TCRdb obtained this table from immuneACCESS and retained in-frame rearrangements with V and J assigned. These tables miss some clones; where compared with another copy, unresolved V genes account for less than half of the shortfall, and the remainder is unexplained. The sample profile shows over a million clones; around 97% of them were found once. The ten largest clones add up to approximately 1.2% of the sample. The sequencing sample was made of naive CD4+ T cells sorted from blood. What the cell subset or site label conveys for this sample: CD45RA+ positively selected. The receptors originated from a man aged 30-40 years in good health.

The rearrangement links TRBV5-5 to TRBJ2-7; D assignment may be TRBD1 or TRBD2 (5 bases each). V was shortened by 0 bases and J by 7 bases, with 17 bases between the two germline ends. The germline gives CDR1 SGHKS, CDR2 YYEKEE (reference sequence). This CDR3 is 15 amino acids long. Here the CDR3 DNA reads TGTGCCAGCAGCTTGGGGGACCACCCCGTCGAGGAGCAGTACTTC. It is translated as CASSLGDHPVEEQYF.

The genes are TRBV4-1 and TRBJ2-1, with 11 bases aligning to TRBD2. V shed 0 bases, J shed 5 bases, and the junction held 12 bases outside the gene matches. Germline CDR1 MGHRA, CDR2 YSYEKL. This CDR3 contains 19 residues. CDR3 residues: CASSQDRNSGRAGDNEQFF. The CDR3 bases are TGCGCCAGCAGCCAAGATAGGAATAGCGGGAGGGCCGGCGACAATGAGCAGTTCTTC.

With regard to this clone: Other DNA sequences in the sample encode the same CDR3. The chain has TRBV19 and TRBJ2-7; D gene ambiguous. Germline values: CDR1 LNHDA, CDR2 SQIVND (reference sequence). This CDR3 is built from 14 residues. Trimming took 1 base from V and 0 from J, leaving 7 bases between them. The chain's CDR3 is CASSIGRSSYEQYF. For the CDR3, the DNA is TGTGCCAGTAGTATAGGTAGAAGCTCCTACGAGCAGTACTTC. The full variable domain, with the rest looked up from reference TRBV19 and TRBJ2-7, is DGGITQSPKYLFRKEGQNVTLSCEQNLNHDAMYWYRQDPGQGLRLIYYSQIVNDFQKGDIAEGYSVSREKKESFPLTVTSAQKNPTAFYLCASSIGRSSYEQYFGPGTRLTVT.

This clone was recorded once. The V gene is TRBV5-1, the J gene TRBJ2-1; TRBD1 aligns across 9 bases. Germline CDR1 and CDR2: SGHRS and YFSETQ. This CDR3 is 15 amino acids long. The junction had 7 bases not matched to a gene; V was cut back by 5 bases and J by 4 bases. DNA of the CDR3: TGCGCCAGCAGACCCGACAGGGGGATATACAATGAGCAGTTCTTC. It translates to CASRPDRGIYNEQFF.

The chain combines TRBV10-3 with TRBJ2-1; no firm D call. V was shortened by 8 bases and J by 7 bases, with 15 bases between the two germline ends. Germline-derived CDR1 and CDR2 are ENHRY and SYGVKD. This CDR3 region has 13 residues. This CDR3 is CAIQELGWNEQFF. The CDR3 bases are TGTGCCATCCAAGAACTGGGCTGGAATGAGCAGTTCTTC.

The CDR3 loop reads CASSQGVTRQETQYF. CDR3 nucleotide sequence: TGTGCCAGCAGCCAAGGGGTGACACGGCAAGAGACCCAGTACTTC. The chain links TRBV14 to TRBJ2-5, with D uncertain. CDR1 SGHDN and CDR2 FVKESK come from the germline V gene. Deletions cut 1 base from V and 2 bases from J, with 11 bases between. This CDR3 contains 15 residues.

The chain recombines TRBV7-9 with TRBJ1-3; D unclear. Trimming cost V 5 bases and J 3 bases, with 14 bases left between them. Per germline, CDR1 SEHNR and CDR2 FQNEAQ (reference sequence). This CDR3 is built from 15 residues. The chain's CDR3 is CASSAPEQIGNTIYF. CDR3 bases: TGTGCCAGCAGCGCGCCCGAGCAGATTGGAAACACCATATATTTT.

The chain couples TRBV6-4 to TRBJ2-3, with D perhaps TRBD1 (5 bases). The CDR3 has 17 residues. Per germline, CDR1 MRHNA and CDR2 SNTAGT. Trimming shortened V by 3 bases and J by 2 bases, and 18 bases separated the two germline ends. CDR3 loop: CASSDHDGHHFTDTQYF. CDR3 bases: TGTGCCAGCAGTGATCACGACGGACACCATTTCACAGATACGCAGTATTTT.

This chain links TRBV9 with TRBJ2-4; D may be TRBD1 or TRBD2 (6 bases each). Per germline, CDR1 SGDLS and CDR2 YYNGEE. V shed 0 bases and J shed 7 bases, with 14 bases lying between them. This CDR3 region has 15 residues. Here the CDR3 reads CASSVEGGEANIQYF. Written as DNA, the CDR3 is TGTGCCAGCAGCGTAGAGGGGGGAGAGGCGAACATTCAGTACTTC.